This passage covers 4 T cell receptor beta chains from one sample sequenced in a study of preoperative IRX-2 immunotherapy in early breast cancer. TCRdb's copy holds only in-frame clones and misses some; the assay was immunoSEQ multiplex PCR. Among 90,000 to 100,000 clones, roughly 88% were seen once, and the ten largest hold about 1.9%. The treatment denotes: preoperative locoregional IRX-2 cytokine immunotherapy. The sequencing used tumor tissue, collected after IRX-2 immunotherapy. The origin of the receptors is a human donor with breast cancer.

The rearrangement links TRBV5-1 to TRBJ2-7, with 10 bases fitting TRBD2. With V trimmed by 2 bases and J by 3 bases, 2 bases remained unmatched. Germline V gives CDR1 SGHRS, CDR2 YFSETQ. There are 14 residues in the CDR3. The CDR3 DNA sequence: TGCGCCAGCAGCTTTAGCGGGGGGATCTACGAGCAGTACTTC. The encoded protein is CASSFSGGIYEQYF.

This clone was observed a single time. The CDR3 loop is CASSIDRGASNQPQHF. CDR3 DNA: TGTGCCAGTAGTATAGATCGTGGGGCTAGCAATCAGCCCCAGCATTTT. The J gene is TRBJ1-5, the V gene TRBV19; TRBD1 is a possible D gene (5 bases). Trimming shortened V by 0 bases and J by 0 bases, and 9 bases separated the two germline ends. Germline CDR1 reads LNHDA; CDR2 reads SQIVND (reference sequence). CDR3 size: 16 residues.

This chain's CDR3 is CASSVDLPGRSLQETQYF. DNA of the CDR3: TGTGCCAGTAGTGTTGACTTACCGGGACGGAGCCTACAAGAGACCCAGTACTTC. The V and J genes are TRBV19 and TRBJ2-5; the D gene could be TRBD1 or TRBD2 (5 bases each). Per germline, CDR1 LNHDA and CDR2 SQIVND (reference sequence). Trimming removed 5 bases from V and 2 bases from J, with 24 bases in between. CDR3 length: 18 residues.

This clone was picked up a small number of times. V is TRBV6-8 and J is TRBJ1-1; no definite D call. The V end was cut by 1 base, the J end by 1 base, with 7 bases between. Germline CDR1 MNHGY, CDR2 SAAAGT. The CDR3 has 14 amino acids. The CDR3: CASSYFGENTEAFF. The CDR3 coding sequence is TGTGCCAGCAGTTACTTCGGAGAGAACACTGAAGCTTTCTTT.